The clone carrying this T cell receptor beta chain was detected ten times or more. The CDR3 contains 13 residues. The V gene's germline CDR1 is SEHNR and CDR2 FQNEAQ (reference sequence). Trimming cost V 5 bases and J 1 base, with 8 bases left between them. Together with a sample-barcoded 5' primer, a J-beta primer mix was included in a second PCR lasting about 6 to 12 cycles. Researchers report that a template-switch adaptor with 12 random nucleotides tagged each cDNA molecule. Each CDR3 protein is one row after TCRdb ran MiXCR on the 5' RACE reads. The data show 800,000 to 1,000,000 distinct CDR3 sequences, around 49% seen once. The sample belongs to a study of blood T cells in healthy people across ages.

The sample comprised blood. This chain joins TRBV7-9 and TRBJ2-5, with D possibly TRBD2 on 5 matching bases. This receptor was obtained from a man between 25 and 39 years old in good health. As DNA, the CDR3 is TGTGCCAGCAGCCCCGGGATCCAAGAGACCCAGTACTTC. Translation: CASSPGIQETQYF.